This T cell receptor (beta chain) was sequenced in a study of blood T cells in healthy people across ages. This clonotype was recorded many times. CDR1 is LNHDA and CDR2 is SQIVND in the germline V gene (reference sequence). The CDR3 length is 13 residues. Using a J-beta primer mix together with a sample-barcoded 5' primer, a second PCR was run for roughly 6 to 12 cycles. MiXCR, applied by TCRdb to the 5' RACE reads, yields one record per CDR3 protein. Counted here are almost 300,000 distinct CDR3 sequences, less than 30% occurring once; the ten biggest clones make up approximately 30%. The genes are TRBV19 and TRBJ2-5, with a weak D call TRBD1 (5 bases). The DNA end favors TRBJ2-7, so the J call may be wrong. The receptor was isolated from a woman in her seventies in good health. Sequenced sample: blood. The CDR3 reads CASSMGQFYEQYF. The CDR3 nucleotides read TGTGCCAGTAGTATGGGGCAGTTCTACGAGCAGTACTTC.